The subject of this entry is one T cell receptor (beta chain). Its antigen is still unknown. These data belong to a study of cytomegalovirus exposure and HLA in healthy donors. Study results and limitations: A later examination showed that TCR association rates differed by HLA locus, with DRB1 most and HLA-C fewest.

Primers included in the PCR were 60 Vbeta and 13 Jbeta primers. Sequencing used immunoSEQ multiplex PCR; TCRdb keeps in-frame clones, though not all of them. The data show some 180,000 clones, and the top ten clones hold less than 6.5%. Trimming pared 3 bases from V and 2 bases from J, leaving 11 bases between. The germline V gene encodes CDR1 KGHSH and CDR2 LQKENI. The CDR3 covers 15 residues. The source of this sequence is a man aged 30 to 39 in good health and CMV-seronegative. The chain recombines TRBV18 with TRBJ2-1; D might be TRBD2 (5 bases). The source material was PBMCs. The CDR3 DNA sequence: TGTGCCAGCTCACCTAAGGACTTAACCTACAATGAGCAGTTCTTC. Translated, it gives CASSPKDLTYNEQFF.